The rows below give T cell receptor beta chains drawn from one sample of a study of metastatic and nonmetastatic thyroid tumors. TCRdb ran MiXCR on the PCR reads. The profile shows some 6,800 clones, about a third of them singletons. The sample was adjacent normal tissue. These TCRs come from a female donor with papillary thyroid cancer or a benign thyroid nodule (not recorded which). Some clones in this sample may be carry-over from other donors' samples. The CDR3 runs from the conserved cysteine through the conserved F or W. Fields, in order: J gene, D gene, clone size, V gene, CDR3 protein, CDR3 DNA. A D gene is named only where the DNA matches it firmly. A clone size is listed for some rows: how often the clone was seen (once, few, many), or a class if it is expanded.

J: TRBJ2-7; D: -; size: -; V: TRBV14; CDR3: CASSPREWVSYEQYF; DNA: TGTGCCAGCAGTCCTAGGGAGTGGGTCTCCTACGAGCAGTACTTC
J: TRBJ1-1; D: -; size: -; V: TRBV11-1; CDR3: CASSNPTGRGNTEAFF; DNA: TGTGCCAGCAGTAACCCCACGGGCAGGGGGAACACTGAAGCTTTCTTT
J: TRBJ1-2; D: -; size: few; V: TRBV28; CDR3: CASSGGLIGYTF; DNA: TGTGCCAGCAGCGGGGGTTTAATTGGCTACACCTTC
J: TRBJ2-2; D: TRBD1; size: -; V: TRBV27; CDR3: CASSWGLDRVFTGELFF; DNA: TGTGCCAGCAGCTGGGGTTTGGACAGGGTATTCACCGGGGAGCTGTTTTTT
J: TRBJ1-2; D: TRBD1; size: -; V: TRBV11-3; CDR3: CASSFSTGAAYGYTF; DNA: TGTGCCAGCAGCTTTTCGACAGGGGCGGCCTATGGCTACACCTTC
J: TRBJ1-2; D: -; size: -; V: TRBV7-2; CDR3: CASSQATENIGYTF; DNA: TGTGCCAGCAGCCAGGCTACCGAGAATATAGGCTACACCTTC
J: TRBJ2-7; D: TRBD1; size: few; V: TRBV7-8; CDR3: CASSKFDRGNTYEQYF; DNA: TGTGCCAGCAGCAAGTTTGACAGGGGGAACACCTACGAGCAGTACTTC
J: TRBJ2-1; D: -; size: -; V: TRBV29-1; CDR3: CSVDPGNTAEQFF; DNA: TGCAGCGTAGACCCAGGGAACACCGCCGAGCAGTTCTTC
J: TRBJ2-7; D: -; size: large; V: TRBV2; CDR3: CASSEDRFYEQYF; DNA: TGTGCCAGCAGTGAAGACCGGTTCTACGAGCAGTACTTC
J: TRBJ2-1; D: -; size: few; V: TRBV6-1; CDR3: CASTLGPLRGEQFF; DNA: TGTGCCAGCACCTTGGGACCCCTGCGTGGTGAGCAGTTCTTC
J: TRBJ1-2; D: -; size: medium-sized; V: TRBV7-9; CDR3: CASSLVGEGYGYTF; DNA: TGTGCCAGCAGCTTAGTTGGGGAAGGCTATGGCTACACCTTC
J: TRBJ1-1; D: -; size: -; V: TRBV6-1; CDR3: CASSPRQNTEAFF; DNA: TGTGCCAGCAGCCCACGACAAAACACTGAAGCTTTCTTT
J: TRBJ2-7; D: -; size: -; V: TRBV5-1; CDR3: CASSLGGDSYEQYF; DNA: TGCGCCAGCAGCTTGGGGGGCGACTCCTACGAGCAGTACTTC
J: TRBJ2-2; D: TRBD2; size: -; V: TRBV7-2; CDR3: CASSFSGMRNTGELFF; DNA: TGTGCCAGCAGTTTTAGCGGGATGAGAAACACCGGGGAGCTGTTTTTT
J: TRBJ2-7; D: -; size: few; V: TRBV28; CDR3: CASSSPGTGDYEQYF; DNA: TGTGCCAGCAGCTCTCCCGGGACGGGGGACTACGAGCAGTACTTC
J: TRBJ2-7; D: -; size: -; V: TRBV12-3/TRBV12-4; CDR3: CARSPFLSYEQYF; DNA: TGTGCCAGGAGTCCCTTCCTTTCCTACGAGCAGTACTTC
J: TRBJ1-1; D: TRBD1; size: -; V: TRBV4-3; CDR3: CASSRGTGYTESFF; DNA: TGCGCCAGCAGCCGTGGGACAGGGTACACTGAGTCTTTCTTT
J: TRBJ2-6; D: -; size: -; V: TRBV20-1; CDR3: CSARPFSDSGANVLTF; DNA: TGCAGTGCTAGACCCTTCTCAGACTCTGGGGCCAACGTCCTGACTTTC
J: TRBJ2-7; D: -; size: -; V: TRBV4-1; CDR3: CASSQDRRLFYEQYF; DNA: TGCGCCAGCAGCCAAGATAGGAGACTGTTCTACGAGCAGTACTTC
J: TRBJ2-7; D: TRBD2; size: once; V: TRBV20-1; CDR3: CSAGREAYEQYF; DNA: TGCAGTGCGGGGCGGGAGGCCTACGAGCAGTACTTC
J: TRBJ1-5; D: -; size: -; V: TRBV30; CDR3: CAWSYSGPQHF; DNA: TGTGCCTGGAGTTACTCTGGGCCCCAGCATTTT
J: TRBJ2-1; D: -; size: -; V: TRBV10-3; CDR3: CAISPGTLHNEQFF; DNA: TGTGCCATCAGCCCCGGGACTCTACACAATGAGCAGTTCTTC
J: TRBJ2-2; D: -; size: -; V: TRBV5-6; CDR3: CASRSGGAGELFF; DNA: TGTGCCAGCCGGTCGGGGGGCGCCGGGGAGCTGTTTTTT
J: TRBJ1-2; D: -; size: -; V: TRBV25-1; CDR3: CARSEGGGDTF; DNA: TGTGCCAGGAGTGAAGGGGGGGGCGACACCTTC
J: TRBJ1-6; D: -; size: -; V: TRBV10-2; CDR3: CASSLGASSPLHF; DNA: TGCGCCAGCAGCCTGGGCGCCAGTTCACCCCTCCACTTT
J: TRBJ1-2; D: TRBD1; size: few; V: TRBV28; CDR3: CASSVTGGTLGYTF; DNA: TGTGCCAGCAGTGTGACAGGGGGAACGTTGGGCTACACCTTC
J: TRBJ2-6; D: -; size: -; V: TRBV27; CDR3: CASSTLRSSSGDNGLTF; DNA: TGTGCCAGCAGTACCCTCCGCTCGAGCTCTGGTGACAACGGCCTGACTTTC
J: TRBJ2-1; D: TRBD1; size: -; V: TRBV11-2; CDR3: CASSHGNRGNEQFF; DNA: TGTGCCAGCAGCCATGGTAACAGGGGCAATGAGCAGTTCTTC
J: TRBJ1-1; D: -; size: many; V: TRBV19; CDR3: CASSMGTEAFF; DNA: TGTGCCAGTAGTATGGGCACTGAAGCTTTCTTT
J: TRBJ1-5; D: TRBD1; size: once; V: TRBV7-2; CDR3: CASSLAVQGASGDQPQHF; DNA: TGTGCCAGCAGCTTAGCGGTACAGGGGGCAAGTGGCGATCAGCCCCAGCATTTT
J: TRBJ2-1; D: -; size: -; V: TRBV4-3; CDR3: CASSQIRTGEQFF; DNA: TGCGCCAGTAGCCAAATTAGGACGGGAGAGCAGTTCTTC
J: TRBJ2-1; D: -; size: -; V: TRBV7-8; CDR3: CASSPAGDPYNEQFF; DNA: TGTGCCAGCAGCCCGGCCGGGGACCCCTACAATGAGCAGTTCTTC
J: TRBJ1-1; D: -; size: many; V: TRBV18; CDR3: CASSPVSMNTEAFF; DNA: TGTGCCAGCTCACCAGTGTCGATGAACACTGAAGCTTTCTTT
J: TRBJ1-2; D: TRBD1; size: large; V: TRBV12-3/TRBV12-4; CDR3: CASSPDRGYGYTF; DNA: TGTGCCAGCAGCCCAGACAGGGGTTATGGCTACACCTTC
J: TRBJ2-7; D: -; size: -; V: TRBV7-3; CDR3: CASSLGPGPDYEQYF; DNA: TGTGCCAGCAGCTTAGGACCGGGTCCTGACTACGAGCAGTACTTC